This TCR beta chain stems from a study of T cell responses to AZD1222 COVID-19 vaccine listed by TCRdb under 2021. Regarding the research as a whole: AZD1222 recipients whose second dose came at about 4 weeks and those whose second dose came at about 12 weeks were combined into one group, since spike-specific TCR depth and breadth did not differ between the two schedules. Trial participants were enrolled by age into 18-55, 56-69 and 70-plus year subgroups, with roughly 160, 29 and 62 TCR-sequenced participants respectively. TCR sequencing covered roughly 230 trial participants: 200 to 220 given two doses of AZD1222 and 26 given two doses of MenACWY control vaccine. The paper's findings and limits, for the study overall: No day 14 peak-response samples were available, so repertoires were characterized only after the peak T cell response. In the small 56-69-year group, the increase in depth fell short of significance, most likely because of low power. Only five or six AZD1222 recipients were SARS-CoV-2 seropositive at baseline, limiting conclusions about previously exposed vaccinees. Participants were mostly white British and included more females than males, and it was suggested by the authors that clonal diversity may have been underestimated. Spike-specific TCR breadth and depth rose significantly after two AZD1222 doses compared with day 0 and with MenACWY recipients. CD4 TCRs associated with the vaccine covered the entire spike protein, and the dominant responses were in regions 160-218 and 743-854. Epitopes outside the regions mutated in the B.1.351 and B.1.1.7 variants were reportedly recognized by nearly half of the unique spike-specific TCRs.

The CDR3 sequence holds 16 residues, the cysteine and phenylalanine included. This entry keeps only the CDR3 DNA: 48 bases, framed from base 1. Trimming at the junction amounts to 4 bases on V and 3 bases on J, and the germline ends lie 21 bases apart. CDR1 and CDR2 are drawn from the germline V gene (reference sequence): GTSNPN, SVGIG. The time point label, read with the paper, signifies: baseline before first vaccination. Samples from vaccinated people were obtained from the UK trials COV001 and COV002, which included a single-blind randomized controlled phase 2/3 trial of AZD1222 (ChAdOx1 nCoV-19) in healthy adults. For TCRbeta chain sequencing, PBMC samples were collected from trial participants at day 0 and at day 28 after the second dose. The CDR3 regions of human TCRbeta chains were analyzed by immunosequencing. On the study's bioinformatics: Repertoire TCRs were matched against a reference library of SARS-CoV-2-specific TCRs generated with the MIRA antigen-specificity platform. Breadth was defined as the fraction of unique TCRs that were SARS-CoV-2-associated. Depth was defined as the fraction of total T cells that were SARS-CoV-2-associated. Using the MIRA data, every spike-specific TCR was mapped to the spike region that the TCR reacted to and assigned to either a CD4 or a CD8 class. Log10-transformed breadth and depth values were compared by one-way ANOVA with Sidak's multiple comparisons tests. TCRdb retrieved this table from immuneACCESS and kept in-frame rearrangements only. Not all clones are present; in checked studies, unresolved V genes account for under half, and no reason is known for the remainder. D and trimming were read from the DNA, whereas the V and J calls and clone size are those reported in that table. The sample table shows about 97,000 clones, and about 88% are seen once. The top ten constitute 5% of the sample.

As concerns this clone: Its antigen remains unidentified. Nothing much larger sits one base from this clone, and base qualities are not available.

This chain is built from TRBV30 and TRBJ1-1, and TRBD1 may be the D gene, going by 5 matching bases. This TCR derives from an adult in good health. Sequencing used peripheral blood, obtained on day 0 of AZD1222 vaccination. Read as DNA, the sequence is TGTGCCTGGACCCCCCCAGGCCTGGCGGGGGACACTGAAGCTTTCTTT. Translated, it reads CAWTPPGLAGDTEAFF. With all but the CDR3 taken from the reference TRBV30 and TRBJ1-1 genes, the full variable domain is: SQTIHQWPATLVQPVGSPLSLECTVEGTSNPNLYWYRQAAGRGLQLLFYSVGIGQISSEVPQNLSASRPQDRQFILSSKKLLLSDSGFYLCAWTPPGLAGDTEAFFGQGTRLTVV.